The T cell receptor (beta chain) under discussion was sequenced for a study of shared clonotypes between healthy human individuals. Broader study findings: Estimated richness was generally greater in naive than memory subsets.

As concerns this clone: Its antigen is not identified.

Germline V lookup: CDR1 SNHLY, CDR2 FYNNEI. There are 17 residues in the CDR3. V was shortened by 6 bases and J by 0 bases, with 21 bases between the two germline ends. Assay: immunoSEQ multiplex PCR; the TCRdb copy retains only in-frame clones and omits some. Here the sample spans 2.3 million or so clones, over 90% being singletons. Sequencing input: naive CD4+ T cells from PBMCs. Subset of the sample: CD45RA+ positively selected. The receptor was derived from a man between 18 and 29 years old in good health. Some clones in this sample may be carry-over from other donors' samples. The chain employs TRBV2 and TRBJ2-7, with unresolved D. The DNA of the CDR3 is TGTGCCAGCAGCCTAATCAAACAGCGTCTCAGCTCCTACGAGCAGTACTTC. Amino acids: CASSLIKQRLSSYEQYF.